These 27 T cell receptor beta chains originate from one sample sequenced in a study of radiation and T cells in renal cell carcinoma. TCRdb keeps only in-frame clones here, not all; method: immunoSEQ multiplex PCR. The table lists around 86,000 clones, 80% to 90% of them singletons. As for time point: blood 2 weeks post-SBRT. Specified treatment: 15 Gy SBRT to primary tumor, nephrectomy 4 weeks later. The material sequenced was blood, taken from a patient whose treatment included radiotherapy and nephrectomy. These receptors originate from a woman in her fifties or sixties with renal cell carcinoma.

CDR3: CASSRQGKNSPLHF. CDR3 coding DNA: TGTGCCAGCAGCAGACAGGGGAAAAATTCACCCCTCCACTTT. J is TRBJ1-6 and V is TRBV6-6; 8 nucleotides match TRBD1. V was clipped by 6 bases and J by 7 bases; unmatched bases: 5. Germline CDR1 and CDR2: MNHNY and SVGAGI (reference sequence). The CDR3 runs 14 residues.

This chain uses TRBV19 with TRBJ2-1; 9 nucleotides align to TRBD2. The CDR3 is 14 amino acids. V lost 5 bases and J lost 10; bases outside the gene matches: 9. Germline V gene lookup returns CDR1 LNHDA and CDR2 SQIVND (reference sequence). Written as DNA, the CDR3 is TGTGCCAGTAGTCTGGCTAGCGGGAAGTGGGAGCAGTTCTTC. Amino acid sequence: CASSLASGKWEQFF. Complete variable domain (other parts from reference TRBV19 and TRBJ2-1): DGGITQSPKYLFRKEGQNVTLSCEQNLNHDAMYWYRQDPGQGLRLIYYSQIVNDFQKGDIAEGYSVSREKKESFPLTVTSAQKNPTAFYLCASSLASGKWEQFFGPGTRLTVL.

This chain connects TRBV18 to TRBJ2-3, with D perhaps matching TRBD2 (6 bases). Looked up from germline, CDR1 is KGHSH and CDR2 is LQKENI. With 3 bases removed from V and 1 base from J, the gap between germline ends came to 11 bases. The CDR3 covers 15 residues. This CDR3 reads CASSPERARTDTQYF. DNA for the CDR3: TGTGCCAGCTCACCGGAGCGGGCCCGCACAGATACGCAGTATTTT.

The CDR3 DNA reads TGTGCCAGCAGCTCGACAGGGGCTAACTATGGCTACACCTTC. It is translated as CASSSTGANYGYTF. The rearrangement uses TRBV7-8 and TRBJ1-2; TRBD1 matches at 8 bases. Germline-derived CDR1 and CDR2 are SGHVS and FQNEAQ. Trimming took 4 bases from V and 0 from J; bases not matched to a gene: 1. The CDR3 has 14 residues.

The CDR3 region is CASSRDRGRNTIYF. CDR3 nucleotide sequence: TGTGCCAGCAGCCGGGACAGGGGTAGAAACACCATATATTTT. The chain uses TRBV9 and TRBJ1-3; TRBD1 agrees at 10 bases. Unmatched junction bases numbered 3, after V lost 4 bases and J lost 5 bases. Germline assignment: CDR1 SGDLS and CDR2 YYNGEE. The CDR3 contains 14 residues.

V and J are TRBV10-3 and TRBJ2-1; 9 nucleotides agree with TRBD1. The V gene's germline CDR1 is ENHRY and CDR2 SYGVKD. J lost 9 bases, V lost 2 bases, and 5 bases had no gene match. The CDR3 runs to 14 residues. CDR3 sequence (DNA): TGTGCCATCAGTGAGGGACAGGGGTGGGCTGAGCAGTTCTTC. It codes for CAISEGQGWAEQFF.

This chain connects TRBV5-1 to TRBJ2-7, with 9 bases matching TRBD2. There are 15 residues in the CDR3. Germline V lookup: CDR1 SGHRS, CDR2 YFSETQ. J gave up 0 bases and V 4 bases, and 5 bases lay outside the gene matches. The CDR3, as DNA: TGCGCCAGCAGCCCTAGCGGGGTGAGCTCCTACGAGCAGTACTTC. This gives the protein CASSPSGVSSYEQYF.

V is TRBV6-5 and J is TRBJ2-2, with D uncertain. CDR3 length: 13 amino acids. V lost 0 bases to trimming and J lost 6 bases, with 5 bases between them. Germline lookup yields CDR1 MNHEY and CDR2 SVGAGI. CDR3 protein: CASSYSSPGELFF. CDR3 coding DNA: TGTGCCAGCAGTTACTCGTCCCCCGGGGAGCTGTTTTTT.

The V call is TRBV5-8, the J call TRBJ2-7; TRBD2 might be the D (5 bases). Deletions cut 0 bases from V and 2 bases from J, with 15 bases between. The germline V gene has CDR1 SGHTS and CDR2 YDEGEE. The CDR3 loop spans 16 amino acids. The CDR3 DNA sequence: TGTGCCAGCAGCTTGGCCGGGATAGCGTGGACCTACGAGCAGTACTTC. As protein: CASSLAGIAWTYEQYF.

The chain joins TRBV28 to TRBJ2-7, with D perhaps TRBD2 (6 bases). Germline V gives CDR1 MDHEN, CDR2 SYDVKM. Trimming left V 9 bases short and J 6 bases short, with 18 bases between. CDR3 length: 13 amino acids. DNA for the CDR3: TGTGCCAGTCAGGTTGCGGGATTCCCCGAGCAGTACTTC. Protein product: CASQVAGFPEQYF.

The CDR3 spells CASSVRTASGANVLTF. CDR3 bases: TGTGCCAGCAGCGTGCGGACGGCCTCTGGGGCCAACGTCCTGACTTTC. The chain couples TRBV9 to TRBJ2-6; no definite D call. Between the trimmed V and J ends, which lost 2 bases and 0 bases, there was a span of 9 bases. CDR3 length: 16 residues. The germline V gene encodes CDR1 SGDLS and CDR2 YYNGEE.

This sequence joins TRBV5-1 and TRBJ1-4, with TRBD1 as a possible D gene (6 bases). Germline assignment: CDR1 SGHRS and CDR2 YFSETQ. V lost 4 bases and J lost 8, with 18 bases in between. The CDR3 runs to 15 residues. CDR3 DNA: TGCGCCAGCAGCCAGGTGGCAGGGGTGGGAGAAAAACTGTTTTTT. Residues: CASSQVAGVGEKLFF.

Details on this clone: The sample contains more than one DNA sequence encoding this CDR3. The rearrangement joins TRBV27 to TRBJ1-2, with D unresolved. The germline gives CDR1 MNHEY, CDR2 SMNVEV (reference sequence). CDR3 length: 12 residues. The ends were cut back, 0 bases at V and 4 bases at J, with 3 bases in the middle. The CDR3 spells CASSLSGYGYTF. The CDR3 DNA sequence: TGTGCCAGCAGTTTATCCGGCTATGGCTACACCTTC.

There are a few counts of this clone. The rearrangement joins TRBV15 to TRBJ2-7, with 8 nucleotides matching TRBD1. Trimming at V came to 0 bases and at J to 2 bases, leaving 3 bases not matched to a gene. This CDR3 has 15 residues. Germline V gene data show CDR1 as LNHNV and CDR2 as YYDKDF (reference sequence). The CDR3 region is CATSRDDRGAYEQYF. CDR3 sequence (DNA): TGTGCCACCAGCAGAGATGACAGGGGAGCCTACGAGCAGTACTTC.

The chain joins TRBV25-1 to TRBJ2-3; D might be TRBD2 (6 bases). The CDR3 runs 15 residues. V shed 2 bases and J shed 1 base, with 10 bases lying between them. Germline V gene lookup returns CDR1 MGHDK and CDR2 SYGVNS. The CDR3 is CASSENLARTDTQYF. CDR3 bases: TGTGCCAGCAGTGAAAACCTAGCGCGCACAGATACGCAGTATTTT.

The V and J genes are TRBV28 and TRBJ1-4; 7 bases are shared with TRBD1. From germline, CDR1 is MDHEN and CDR2 SYDVKM. J gave up 5 bases and V 3 bases, and 3 bases lay outside the gene matches. This CDR3 spans 14 amino acids. Written as DNA, the CDR3 is TGTGCCAGCAGTTTCGGACAGGAGAATGAAAAACTGTTTTTT. Translation gives CASSFGQENEKLFF. Using reference TRBV28 and TRBJ1-4 for the parts outside the CDR3, the full variable domain is DVKVTQSSRYLVKRTGEKVFLECVQDMDHENMFWYRQDPGLGLRLIYFSYDVKMKEKGDIPEGYSVSREKKERFSLILESASTNQTSMYLCASSFGQENEKLFFGSGTQLSVL.

The chain joins TRBV7-8 to TRBJ2-7, with 11 bases matching TRBD2. The CDR3 length is 16 residues. Germline CDR1 is SGHVS and CDR2 is FQNEAQ. V gave up 5 bases and J gave up 2 bases; unmatched junction bases: 8. DNA for the CDR3: TGTGCCAGCAGCGGACGGACTAGCGGGCCAACCTACGAGCAGTACTTC. Encoded protein: CASSGRTSGPTYEQYF.

The chain is built from TRBV6-5 and TRBJ2-7; no clear D gene. Germline assignment: CDR1 MNHEY and CDR2 SVGAGI. Between the trimmed V and J ends, which lost 0 bases and 0 bases, there was a span of 9 bases. The CDR3 totals 15 residues. The CDR3 DNA sequence: TGTGCCAGCAGTTACTCGTTCGGAAGCTCCTACGAGCAGTACTTC. This translates into CASSYSFGSSYEQYF.

The rearrangement joins TRBV6-1 to TRBJ2-2; D perhaps matches TRBD1 (5 bases). Germline V gives CDR1 MNHNS, CDR2 SASEGT. Deletions cut 1 base from V and 2 bases from J, with 8 bases between. CDR3 length equals 15 residues. The CDR3 nucleotides read TGTGCCAGCAGTGAAGGACAGTCTAACACCGGGGAGCTGTTTTTT. Translated: CASSEGQSNTGELFF.

The CDR3 is CASSATGTNEKLFF. CDR3 DNA: TGTGCCAGCAGCGCGACCGGAACTAATGAAAAACTGTTTTTT. The chain combines TRBV9 with TRBJ1-4; D unresolved. V was trimmed by 3 bases and J by 1 base, leaving 7 bases between them. Looked up from germline, CDR1 is SGDLS and CDR2 is YYNGEE. The CDR3 length is 14 residues.

This chain joins TRBV6-1 and TRBJ2-5, with 8 bases matching TRBD2. J was trimmed by 2 bases and V by 2 bases; bases with no gene match: 7. CDR3 length: 16 residues. Germline CDR1 MNHNS, CDR2 SASEGT. CDR3 DNA: TGTGCCAGCAGTGAACGAATTAGCGGGAATCAAGAGACCCAGTACTTC. Protein sequence: CASSERISGNQETQYF.

The rearrangement uses TRBV5-1 and TRBJ1-4, with D maybe TRBD1 (5 bases). The V and J ends lost 5 bases and 6 bases respectively, with 14 bases between them. This CDR3 region has 14 residues. The germline gives CDR1 SGHRS, CDR2 YFSETQ. The CDR3 DNA is TGCGCCAGCAGGGTGAGCCTGGGGGATGAAAAACTGTTTTTT. As protein: CASRVSLGDEKLFF.

This clone was seen just once. The chain carries TRBV11-2 and TRBJ2-5; 16 nucleotides align to TRBD2. This CDR3 has 18 amino acids. Germline loops: CDR1 SGHAT, CDR2 FQNNGV. The V gene end was trimmed by 5 bases and the J gene end by 5 bases; junction bases not matched to a gene: 11. DNA for the CDR3: TGTGCCAGCAGCATGGGCGGGACTAGCGGGGGGGCCTCCGAGACCCAGTACTTC. It specifies CASSMGGTSGGASETQYF.

The chain links TRBV10-2 to TRBJ1-2; D not resolved. Germline CDR1 WSHSY, CDR2 SAAADI. The V gene lost 2 bases and the J gene lost 2 bases, with 6 bases spanning the gap. The CDR3 length is 13 residues. Here the CDR3 reads CASSEGTNYGYTF. DNA for the CDR3: TGCGCCAGCAGTGAGGGCACCAACTATGGCTACACCTTC.

The chain combines TRBV27 with TRBJ2-7; D gene unclear. Trimming removed 2 bases from V and 0 bases from J, with 5 bases in between. Germline V gene sequence: CDR1 MNHEY, CDR2 SMNVEV (reference sequence). This CDR3 has 13 amino acids. The CDR3 sequence: CASSLAISYEQYF. The CDR3 DNA is TGTGCCAGCAGTTTAGCGATCTCCTACGAGCAGTACTTC.

The chain links TRBV10-3 to TRBJ2-3; 8 bases are a match to TRBD1. Germline values: CDR1 ENHRY, CDR2 SYGVKD. This CDR3 has 16 residues. V gave up 4 bases and J gave up 4 bases; unmatched junction bases: 10. CDR3: CAISAHDRGAPDTQYF. For the CDR3, the DNA is TGTGCCATCAGTGCCCACGACAGGGGCGCTCCAGATACGCAGTATTTT.

The rearrangement links TRBV5-1 to TRBJ1-2; TRBD1 agrees at 12 bases. This CDR3 is built from 15 residues. Germline V gene lookup returns CDR1 SGHRS and CDR2 YFSETQ. V shed 3 bases, J shed 6 bases, and the junction held 6 bases outside the gene matches. CDR3 amino acids: CASSSGTGGINGYTF. CDR3 in DNA: TGCGCCAGCAGCTCCGGGACAGGGGGCATCAATGGCTACACCTTC.